These 15 T cell receptor beta chains were all obtained from the same sample, sequenced in a study of radiotherapy plus CTLA-4 blockade in lung cancer. Clones were sequenced by immunoSEQ multiplex PCR, and TCRdb holds only the in-frame ones, with some missing. The table records about 97,000 clones, 65% to 75% of them present only once. The sequencing here drew on peripheral blood, taken from a patient treated with radiotherapy plus ipilimumab. These receptors were collected from a human donor with non-small cell lung cancer who had a partial response to radiotherapy plus ipilimumab. Some clones in this sample may be carry-over from other donors' samples.

The rearrangement joins TRBV28 to TRBJ1-5; D might be TRBD1 (5 bases). The germline CDR1 and CDR2 sequences are MDHEN and SYDVKM. There are 15 residues in the CDR3. Trimming stripped 6 bases from V and 2 bases from J, with 14 bases between. This CDR3 is CASRKQGGGNQPQHF. The CDR3 DNA reads as TGTGCCAGCAGAAAGCAGGGAGGAGGCAATCAGCCCCAGCATTTT.

V and J are TRBV4-1 and TRBJ2-7, with TRBD1 matching over 10 bases. Germline values: CDR1 MGHRA, CDR2 YSYEKL. V shed 4 bases and J 2 bases; nucleotides not matched to a gene: 2. CDR3 length: 14 amino acids. The CDR3 nucleotides read TGCGCCAGCAGCCGAGGACAGGGGGCCTACGAGCAGTACTTC. It yields the protein CASSRGQGAYEQYF.

Only a few counts were recorded for this clone. This chain connects TRBV2 to TRBJ1-5; TRBD1 is a possible D gene (6 bases). Per germline, CDR1 SNHLY and CDR2 FYNNEI. The V end was cut by 4 bases, the J end by 0 bases, with 10 bases between. The CDR3 runs to 15 residues. The DNA of the CDR3 is TGTGCCAGCAGTGGGACAGCTGTTAGCAATCAGCCCCAGCATTTT. This gives the protein CASSGTAVSNQPQHF.

The chain combines TRBV9 with TRBJ1-3; 8 nucleotides align to TRBD1. CDR3 length equals 14 residues. Germline V lookup: CDR1 SGDLS, CDR2 YYNGEE. J lost 4 bases, V lost 1 base, and 1 base had no gene match. CDR3 amino acids: CASSVRTGGNTIYF. The CDR3 nucleotides read TGTGCCAGCAGCGTACGGACAGGGGGAAACACCATATATTTT.

About this clone itself: At one of its ends the junction is not consistent with the germline gene, which may arise from a read error. The chain has TRBV18 and TRBJ2-7; 8 bases agree with TRBD2. This CDR3 has 15 residues. Germline CDR1 reads KGHSH; CDR2 reads LQKENI. CDR3 sequence: CASPPAAGVSYEQYF. In nucleotides, the CDR3 is TGTGCCAGCCCACCAGCAGCGGGAGTCTCCTACGAGCAGTACTTC.

This clone occurred a few times. The chain uses TRBV5-1 and TRBJ1-2, with a tentative D call TRBD1 (6 bases). CDR1 and CDR2 from the germline V gene are SGHRS and YFSETQ. This CDR3 is 18 amino acids long. The V end was cut by 4 bases, the J end by 3 bases, with 25 bases between. CDR3 sequence reads: CASSERPGHTANYYGYTF. CDR3 in DNA: TGCGCCAGCAGCGAGAGACCGGGACACACCGCAAATTACTATGGCTACACCTTC. Together with reference TRBV5-1 and TRBJ1-2, the CDR3 gives the full variable domain: KAGVTQTPRYLIKTRGQQVTLSCSPISGHRSVSWYQQTPGQGLQFLFEYFSETQRNKGNFPGRFSGRQFSNSRSEMNVSTLELGDSALYLCASSERPGHTANYYGYTFGSGTRLTVV.

This clone was counted once. The chain joins TRBV4-1 to TRBJ2-1; 9 bases match TRBD2. V shed 5 bases, J shed 3 bases, and the junction held 11 bases outside the gene matches. In germline, CDR1 is MGHRA, CDR2 YSYEKL. The CDR3 is made up of 17 amino acids. CDR3 nucleotide sequence: TGCGCCAGCAGCTCGCCACCGGGACTAGCTAACTACAATGAGCAGTTCTTC. Its protein product is CASSSPPGLANYNEQFF.

Only a few counts were recorded for this clone. The chain has TRBV11-2 and TRBJ2-2; TRBD1 matches at 9 bases. Germline CDR1 reads SGHAT; CDR2 reads FQNNGV. V was clipped by 6 bases and J by 4 bases; unmatched bases: 9. The CDR3 spans 16 residues. The CDR3 DNA is TGTGCCAGCAGGCCAAACAGGGGGCCTGCCACCGGGGAGCTGTTTTTT. It translates to CASRPNRGPATGELFF.

The chain recombines TRBV2 with TRBJ2-3; maybe TRBD2 (6 bases). V gave up 7 bases and J gave up 0 bases, with 17 bases separating them. The CDR3 length is 16 residues. Germline CDR1 is SNHLY and CDR2 is FYNNEI. The CDR3 loop is CASTGRLASSTDTQYF. For the CDR3, the DNA is TGTGCCAGCACTGGGCGGCTAGCGAGTAGCACAGATACGCAGTATTTT.

The chain carries TRBV11-3 and TRBJ2-5; 7 nucleotides match TRBD1. This CDR3 contains 15 residues. V shed 6 bases, J shed 5 bases, and the junction held 12 bases outside the gene matches. In germline, CDR1 is SGHNT, CDR2 YENEEA. Here the CDR3 DNA reads TGTGCCAGCAGTCGACAGGGAATACGTAAGGAGACCCAGTACTTC. It encodes CASSRQGIRKETQYF. The whole variable domain, remainder taken from reference TRBV11-3 and TRBJ2-5, is EAGVVQSPRYKIIEKKQPVAFWCNPISGHNTLYWYLQNLGQGPELLIRYENEEAVDDSQLPKDRFSAERLKGVDSTLKIQPAELGDSAVYLCASSRQGIRKETQYFGPGTRLLVL.

The rearrangement joins TRBV18 to TRBJ2-5, with D possibly TRBD1 on 6 matching bases. The germline V gene has CDR1 KGHSH and CDR2 LQKENI. Trimming removed 1 base from V and 2 bases from J, with 29 bases in between. This CDR3 spans 21 amino acids. CDR3 nucleotides: TGTGCCAGCTCACCACGGCCTCTACAGGGTGGGGTAAGGGCCTCTCAAGAGACCCAGTACTTC. Translated: CASSPRPLQGGVRASQETQYF.

V usage is TRBV30 and J usage is TRBJ1-2; 9 nucleotides align to TRBD1. Germline V gene sequence: CDR1 GTSNPN, CDR2 SVGIG (reference sequence). Trimming took 8 bases from V and 7 from J; bases not matched to a gene: 8. This CDR3 comprises 12 residues. DNA of the CDR3: TGTGCCAAGAGGACAGGGGACCGTGGCTACACCTTC. It yields the protein CAKRTGDRGYTF.

V gene TRBV9 combines with J gene TRBJ1-4; a weak D match, TRBD1 (6 bases). CDR3 length equals 14 residues. Germline V gene data show CDR1 as SGDLS and CDR2 as YYNGEE. V was pared by 2 bases and J by 8 bases, with 13 bases between. Written as DNA, the CDR3 is TGTGCCAGCAGCGTCCGACAGGAGCGCGAAAAACTGTTTTTT. Translated, it gives CASSVRQEREKLFF.

The chain joins TRBV4-1 to TRBJ2-3; D possibly corresponds to TRBD2 (5 bases). Germline V gives CDR1 MGHRA, CDR2 YSYEKL. The CDR3 consists of 16 residues. V was pared by 3 bases and J by 2 bases, with 15 bases between. Here the CDR3 reads CASSQDLGLSTDTQYF. The CDR3 coding sequence is TGCGCCAGCAGCCAGGATTTAGGACTCTCCACAGATACGCAGTATTTT.

The J gene is TRBJ1-3, the V gene TRBV11-3; TRBD1 might be the D (6 bases). Germline V gene data show CDR1 as SGHNT and CDR2 as YENEEA. V was pared by 3 bases and J by 0 bases, with 18 bases between. This CDR3 spans 18 amino acids. The CDR3 DNA reads TGTGCCAGCAGCTTTGGCGCCGGACAGTTCCACTCTGGAAACACCATATATTTT. It encodes CASSFGAGQFHSGNTIYF.